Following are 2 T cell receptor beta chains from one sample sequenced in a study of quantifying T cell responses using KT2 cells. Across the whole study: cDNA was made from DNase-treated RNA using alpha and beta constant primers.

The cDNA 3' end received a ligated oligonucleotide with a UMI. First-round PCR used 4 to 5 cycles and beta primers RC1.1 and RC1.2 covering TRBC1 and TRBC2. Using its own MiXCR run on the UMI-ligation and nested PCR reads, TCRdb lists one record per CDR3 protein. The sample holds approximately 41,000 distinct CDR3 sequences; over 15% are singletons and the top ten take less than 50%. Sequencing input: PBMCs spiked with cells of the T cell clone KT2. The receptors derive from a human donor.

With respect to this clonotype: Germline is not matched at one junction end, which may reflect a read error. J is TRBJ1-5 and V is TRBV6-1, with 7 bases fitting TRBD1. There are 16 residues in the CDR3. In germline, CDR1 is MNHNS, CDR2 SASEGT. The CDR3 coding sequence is TGTGCCAGAAGTGAACGACAGGGTGGGAGCAATCAGCCCCAGCATTTT. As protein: CARSERQGGSNQPQHF.

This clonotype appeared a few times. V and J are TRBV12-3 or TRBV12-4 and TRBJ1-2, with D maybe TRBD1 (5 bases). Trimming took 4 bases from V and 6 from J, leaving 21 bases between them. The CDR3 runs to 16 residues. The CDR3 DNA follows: TGTGCCAGCAGTTCCTCAATAACAGTCCCGGGGGATGGCTACACCTTC. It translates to CASSSSITVPGDGYTF.